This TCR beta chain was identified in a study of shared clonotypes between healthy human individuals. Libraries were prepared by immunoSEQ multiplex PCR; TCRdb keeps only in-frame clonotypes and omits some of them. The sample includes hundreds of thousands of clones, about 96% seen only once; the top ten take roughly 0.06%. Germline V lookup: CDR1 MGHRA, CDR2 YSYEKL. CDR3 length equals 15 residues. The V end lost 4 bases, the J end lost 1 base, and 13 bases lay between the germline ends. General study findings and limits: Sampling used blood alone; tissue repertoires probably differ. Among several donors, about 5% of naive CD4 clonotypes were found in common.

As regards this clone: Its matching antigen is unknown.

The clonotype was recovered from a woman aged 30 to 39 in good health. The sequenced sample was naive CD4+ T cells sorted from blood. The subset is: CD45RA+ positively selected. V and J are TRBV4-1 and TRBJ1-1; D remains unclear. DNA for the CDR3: TGCGCCAGCAGCCCTCGACACAGAGGGAACACTGAAGCTTTCTTT. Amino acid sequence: CASSPRHRGNTEAFF.